The 30 T cell receptor beta chains in this list originate from one sample, sequenced in a study of blood T cell repertoires in COVID-19. Clones were read by immunoSEQ multiplex PCR, and TCRdb kept only the in-frame ones, dropping some. The sample lists 250,000 to 400,000 clones, roughly 90% occurring once. Sequences were obtained from peripheral blood. The receptor source for this set is a woman younger than 45 with COVID-19, enrolled during active disease.

The sample holds a few counts of this clone. V and J are TRBV3-1 (or the pseudogene TRBV3-2) and TRBJ2-3; 11 bases agree with TRBD2. Trimming took 4 bases from V and 2 from J; bases not matched to a gene: 5. Germline lookup yields CDR1 LGHDT and CDR2 YNNKEL (reference sequence). The CDR3 loop spans 16 amino acids. CDR3 DNA sequence: TGTGCCAGCAGCCCGCGGACTAGCGGGCCCACAGATACGCAGTATTTT. It is translated as CASSPRTSGPTDTQYF.

The chain joins TRBV28 to TRBJ2-7; 9 bases map to TRBD1. The V gene end was trimmed by 7 bases and the J gene end by 6 bases; junction bases not matched to a gene: 4. The CDR3 has 12 amino acids. In germline, CDR1 is MDHEN, CDR2 SYDVKM. The CDR3 DNA is TGTGCCAGCACCCTGACAGGGGGCGAGCAGTACTTC. It codes for CASTLTGGEQYF.

V is TRBV6-5 and J is TRBJ1-1; D is uncertain. CDR1 is MNHEY, CDR2 SVGAGI, per germline. The CDR3 runs to 13 residues. V was shortened by 4 bases and J by 1 base, with 7 bases between the two germline ends. The CDR3 DNA follows: TGTGCCAGCAGTTCTAACAGGAACACTGAAGCTTTCTTT. As protein: CASSSNRNTEAFF.

The chain employs TRBV7-9 and TRBJ1-6; no firm D call. CDR1 SEHNR and CDR2 FQNEAQ come from the germline V gene (reference sequence). This CDR3 spans 14 amino acids. V was cut by 5 bases and J by 10 bases, with 15 bases left in between. CDR3 nucleotide sequence: TGTGCCAGCAGCCCGAACCCCTTTAGATCACCCCTCCACTTT. This translates into CASSPNPFRSPLHF.

This rearrangement joins TRBV5-1 to TRBJ1-4; D unclear. This CDR3 is 17 amino acids long. V lost 0 bases and J lost 0, with 12 bases in between. In germline, CDR1 is SGHRS, CDR2 YFSETQ. CDR3 in DNA: TGCGCCAGCAGCTTGGCCTATGGGAGAACAACTAATGAAAAACTGTTTTTT. Translation: CASSLAYGRTTNEKLFF.

The V and J genes are TRBV30 and TRBJ1-1; tentatively, D is TRBD1 (6 bases). Per germline, CDR1 GTSNPN and CDR2 SVGIG (reference sequence). CDR3 size: 13 residues. Trimming left V 0 bases short and J 7 bases short, with 12 bases between. The CDR3: CAWSVGGVVEAFF. The CDR3 DNA is TGTGCCTGGAGTGTAGGGGGGGTGGTTGAAGCTTTCTTT.

The rearrangement uses TRBV24-1 and TRBJ2-3; 10 positions agree with TRBD2. The CDR3 runs 19 residues. Trimming removed 2 bases from V and 1 base from J; junction bases left unmatched: 11. The germline V gene has CDR1 KGHDR and CDR2 SFDVKD. CDR3 DNA sequence: TGTGCCACCAGTGATTCGTACCCAGGGACTAGCGAGGGCACAGATACGCAGTATTTT. As protein: CATSDSYPGTSEGTDTQYF.

This clone was detected many times. The CDR3 here is CSAQVTGKNTEAFF. In DNA form, the CDR3 reads TGCAGCGCCCAGGTGACAGGGAAGAACACTGAAGCTTTCTTT. The V and J genes are TRBV29-1 and TRBJ1-1; 7 bases map to TRBD1. J gave up 1 base and V 7 bases, and 9 bases lay outside the gene matches. Germline V CDR1 and CDR2: SQVTM, ANQGSEA. The CDR3 is made up of 14 amino acids.

The chain employs TRBV15 and TRBJ2-7, with 7 bases lining up with TRBD1. From germline, CDR1 is LNHNV and CDR2 YYDKDF (reference sequence). The ends lost 2 bases at V and 7 bases at J; junction bases unmatched: 11. The CDR3 has 15 residues. CDR3 bases: TGTGCCACCAGCAGAAATCGGGACAGATCGTATGAGCAGTACTTC. Protein sequence: CATSRNRDRSYEQYF.

The chain joins TRBV5-1 to TRBJ1-1; D unresolved. The V gene's germline CDR1 is SGHRS and CDR2 YFSETQ. V lost 0 bases and J 0 bases, leaving 9 bases between the germline ends. The CDR3 has 15 amino acids. CDR3 DNA: TGCGCCAGCAGCTTGGCTATCCCCATGAACACTGAAGCTTTCTTT. Translated, it gives CASSLAIPMNTEAFF.

V is TRBV18 and J is TRBJ2-2, with D possibly being TRBD2 (6 bases). Trimming took 6 bases from V and 0 from J, leaving 11 bases between them. Germline lookup yields CDR1 KGHSH and CDR2 LQKENI. The CDR3 runs to 15 residues. CDR3 DNA: TGTGCCAGCTCCGGGGGTGCCGCGAACACCGGGGAGCTGTTTTTT. Translating it yields CASSGGAANTGELFF.

The chain is built from TRBV13 and TRBJ2-7; the D is unclear. Between the trimmed V and J ends, which lost 5 bases and 5 bases, there was a span of 10 bases. The CDR3 is 12 amino acids. Per the germline V gene, CDR1 is PRHDT and CDR2 is FYEKMQ (reference sequence). The CDR3 protein is CASSGRLDEQYF. The CDR3 DNA follows: TGTGCCAGCAGCGGCAGACTGGACGAGCAGTACTTC.

CDR3 in amino acids: CATRQGAEAFF. The CDR3 DNA follows: TGTGCCACTCGACAGGGTGCTGAAGCTTTCTTT. This chain connects TRBV6-5 to TRBJ1-1; 7 bases match TRBD1. Germline-derived CDR1 and CDR2 are MNHEY and SVGAGI. Unmatched junction bases numbered 5, after V lost 10 bases and J lost 6 bases. This CDR3 spans 11 amino acids.

The V gene is TRBV30, the J gene TRBJ1-6, with D hard to call. Germline V CDR1 and CDR2: GTSNPN, SVGIG (reference sequence). V lost 1 base and J 0 bases, leaving 7 bases between the germline ends. The CDR3 is 15 residues long. This CDR3 reads CAWSGTFSYNSPLHF. The CDR3 nucleotides read TGTGCCTGGAGTGGGACTTTCTCCTATAATTCACCCCTCCACTTT.

In the case of this clone: Other nucleotide sequences from this sample produce the same CDR3. The chain has TRBV19 and TRBJ2-1; 8 nucleotides align to TRBD2. The CDR3 extends over 14 amino acids. The V segment lost 7 bases and the J segment 0 bases; nucleotides outside the gene matches: 2. Germline lookup yields CDR1 LNHDA and CDR2 SQIVND (reference sequence). The CDR3 DNA reads TGTGCCAGTAAAAGCGGGAGCTCCTACAATGAGCAGTTCTTC. It specifies CASKSGSSYNEQFF.

This chain joins TRBV2 and TRBJ1-5, with TRBD1 as a possible D gene (6 bases). Trimming removed 5 bases at V and 3 bases at J, with 8 bases between. CDR3 length equals 13 residues. Looked up from germline, CDR1 is SNHLY and CDR2 is FYNNEI. CDR3: CASSRDNNQPQHF. CDR3 coding DNA: TGTGCCAGCAGTCGGGACAACAATCAGCCCCAGCATTTT.

CDR3 residues: CASSTGTLTDTQYF. CDR3 in DNA: TGTGCCAGCAGTACCGGGACTTTGACAGATACGCAGTATTTT. The chain employs TRBV6-2 or TRBV6-3 and TRBJ2-3, with D tentatively TRBD2 (6 bases). CDR3 length: 14 amino acids. Trimming cost V 5 bases and J 3 bases, with 12 bases left between them. Germline values: CDR1 MNHEY, CDR2 SVGEGT.

This clone was recorded once. This CDR3 is CASREDRANQPQHF. CDR3 DNA: TGTGCCAGCAGGGAAGACAGGGCTAATCAGCCCCAGCATTTT. The chain combines TRBV6-6 with TRBJ1-5, with 7 nucleotides matching TRBD1. The CDR3 is 14 residues long. Germline CDR1 reads MNHNY; CDR2 reads SVGAGI (reference sequence). V was clipped by 6 bases and J by 4 bases; unmatched bases: 6.

The chain recombines TRBV24-1 with TRBJ2-3, with TRBD2 matching over 9 bases. The CDR3 runs 17 residues. V was clipped by 3 bases and J by 4 bases; unmatched bases: 10. The germline CDR1 and CDR2 sequences are KGHDR and SFDVKD. CDR3 nucleotide sequence: TGTGCCACCAGTGATCACCTTAGCGGGAGCGGCGCAGATACGCAGTATTTT. Translated: CATSDHLSGSGADTQYF.

This rearrangement joins TRBV3-1 (or the pseudogene TRBV3-2) to TRBJ1-2; tentatively, D is TRBD1 (6 bases). This CDR3 comprises 15 residues. Germline values: CDR1 LGHDT, CDR2 YNNKEL (reference sequence). The V gene lost 5 bases and the J gene lost 7 bases, with 20 bases spanning the gap. CDR3 protein: CASSLRTGRGGGYTF. In DNA, the CDR3 is TGTGCCAGCAGCTTACGAACAGGGAGAGGCGGTGGCTACACCTTC.

The V gene is TRBV27, the J gene TRBJ2-2; D might be TRBD2 (6 bases). The CDR3 loop spans 15 amino acids. The germline V gene has CDR1 MNHEY and CDR2 SMNVEV (reference sequence). V was shortened by 3 bases and J by 3 bases, with 11 bases between the two germline ends. The CDR3 here is CASSFLARDTGELFF. Written as DNA, the CDR3 is TGTGCCAGCAGTTTCCTAGCGAGGGACACCGGGGAGCTGTTTTTT.

The J gene is TRBJ2-1, the V gene TRBV28, with 11 bases that match TRBD1. Germline V lookup: CDR1 MDHEN, CDR2 SYDVKM. Trimming cost V 6 bases and J 9 bases; bases outside gene matches: 19. The CDR3 runs to 18 residues. The CDR3 coding sequence is TGTGCCAGCAGCAACCGGGACAGGGGGACGTTTTGGGGCCCTGAGCAGTTCTTC. Amino acid sequence: CASSNRDRGTFWGPEQFF. Full variable domain (outside the CDR3, taken from reference TRBV28 and TRBJ2-1): DVKVTQSSRYLVKRTGEKVFLECVQDMDHENMFWYRQDPGLGLRLIYFSYDVKMKEKGDIPEGYSVSREKKERFSLILESASTNQTSMYLCASSNRDRGTFWGPEQFFGPGTRLTVL.

The chain employs TRBV19 and TRBJ2-5, with D perhaps matching TRBD1 (5 bases). Trimming cost V 1 base and J 2 bases, with 14 bases left between them. CDR3 length equals 16 residues. The germline V gene encodes CDR1 LNHDA and CDR2 SQIVND (reference sequence). Written as DNA, the CDR3 is TGTGCCAGTAGTATAGGGACAACAAGACCACAAGAGACCCAGTACTTC. Its translation: CASSIGTTRPQETQYF.

The chain joins TRBV6-5 to TRBJ2-1; no reliable D call. Germline-derived CDR1 and CDR2 are MNHEY and SVGAGI. V was clipped by 4 bases and J by 1 base, with 8 bases between them. This CDR3 has 14 amino acids. Here the CDR3 DNA reads TGTGCCAGCAGTTTATCTACGTCCTACAATGAGCAGTTCTTC. It translates to CASSLSTSYNEQFF.

V gene TRBV29-1 combines with J gene TRBJ1-2; the match to TRBD1 covers 8 bases. The CDR3 is 13 residues long. CDR1 is SQVTM, CDR2 ANQGSEA, per germline. The J segment lost 2 bases and the V segment lost 7 bases, leaving 6 bases of the junction unmatched. CDR3 nucleotide sequence: TGCAGCGCAACAGGGGGGACCAACTATGGCTACACCTTC. Protein: CSATGGTNYGYTF.

CDR3 region: CASTRDSYGYTF. CDR3 nucleotide sequence: TGTGCCAGCACCCGGGACAGCTATGGCTACACCTTC. This chain uses TRBV12-3 or TRBV12-4 with TRBJ1-2; 7 bases are a match to TRBD1. CDR3 length: 12 residues. The V gene end was trimmed by 7 bases and the J gene end by 4 bases; junction bases not matched to a gene: 3.

The CDR3: CASSLGQGGNQPQHF. CDR3 DNA sequence: TGTGCCAGCAGTTTGGGACAGGGAGGCAATCAGCCCCAGCATTTT. The chain combines TRBV27 with TRBJ1-5; 9 positions match TRBD1. The germline V gene has CDR1 MNHEY and CDR2 SMNVEV (reference sequence). This CDR3 contains 15 residues. V was clipped by 3 bases and J by 2 bases; unmatched bases: 2.

The V call is TRBV3-1 (or the pseudogene TRBV3-2), the J call TRBJ1-1; maybe TRBD1 (5 bases). Trimming removed 4 bases at V and 5 bases at J, with 20 bases between. CDR1 is LGHDT, CDR2 YNNKEL, per germline (reference sequence). The CDR3 consists of 16 residues. The CDR3 is CASSRVLGEGGTEAFF. The CDR3 nucleotides are TGTGCCAGCAGCCGCGTACTGGGGGAGGGAGGAACTGAAGCTTTCTTT.

This clone is a singleton in its sample. V is TRBV5-4 and J is TRBJ2-2; 10 nucleotides match TRBD1. Germline trimming cut 5 bases from V and 4 bases from J; bases unmatched to any gene: 5. This CDR3 is built from 15 residues. Germline CDR1 is SGHNT and CDR2 is YYREEE (reference sequence). CDR3 residues: CASRYRDRGTGELFF. The CDR3 nucleotides are TGTGCCAGCAGATATCGGGACAGGGGCACCGGGGAGCTGTTTTTT.

The chain combines TRBV3-1 (or the pseudogene TRBV3-2) with TRBJ2-3, with 9 nucleotides matching TRBD1. V was clipped by 5 bases and J by 3 bases; unmatched bases: 9. Germline lookup yields CDR1 LGHDT and CDR2 YNNKEL (reference sequence). This CDR3 is 16 amino acids long. This CDR3 is CASSVNRGLGTDTQYF. The CDR3, as DNA: TGTGCCAGCAGCGTAAACAGGGGGCTCGGGACAGATACGCAGTATTTT.